These 10 T cell receptor beta chains share one sample of origin, sequenced in a study of cytomegalovirus exposure and HLA in healthy donors. The PCR contained 60 Vbeta and 13 Jbeta primers. Some clones are missing from TCRdb's copy, which holds only in-frame ones; the method was immunoSEQ multiplex PCR. The table includes approximately 190,000 clones, approximately 86% detected once. Material for sequencing was PBMCs. All receptors derive from a boy aged 2-15 years in good health and CMV-seronegative.

This rearrangement joins TRBV7-2 to TRBJ2-3; a possible D gene is TRBD2 (5 bases). Germline V gene data show CDR1 as SGHTA and CDR2 as FQGNSA. There are 15 residues in the CDR3. V was cut by 0 bases and J by 6 bases, with 13 bases left in between. The CDR3 spells CASSLAPGSGDTQYF. The CDR3 DNA reads TGTGCCAGCAGCTTAGCCCCGGGGTCGGGGGATACGCAGTATTTT. Based on the CDR3 plus reference TRBV7-2 and TRBJ2-3, the full variable domain is GAGVSQSPSNKVTEKGKDVELRCDPISGHTALYWYRQSLGQGLEFLIYFQGNSAPDKSGLPSDRFSAERTGGSVSTLTIQRTQQEDSAVYLCASSLAPGSGDTQYFGPGTRLTVL.

This clone was counted a few times. The chain joins TRBV7-8 to TRBJ1-3, with TRBD1 identical over 7 bases. Per the germline V gene, CDR1 is SGHVS and CDR2 is FQNEAQ. The CDR3 is 16 amino acids. With 3 bases clipped from V and 4 bases from J, the junction kept 9 bases outside the gene matches. The DNA of the CDR3 is TGTGCCAGCAGCTTGGCCGGGACAGCGAGCGGAAACACCATATATTTT. Translated: CASSLAGTASGNTIYF.

The CDR3 region has the DNA TGTGCCAGCAGTCCCCTTGACTATGGCTACACCTTC. Its translation is CASSPLDYGYTF. J is TRBJ1-2 and V is TRBV28, with no clear D. CDR3 length: 12 residues. The V end was cut by 5 bases, the J end by 3 bases, with 7 bases between. The germline CDR1 and CDR2 sequences are MDHEN and SYDVKM.

The chain is built from TRBV4-2 and TRBJ2-3; 12 nucleotides align to TRBD2. The CDR3 has 14 amino acids. The V segment lost 7 bases and the J segment 6 bases; nucleotides outside the gene matches: 5. Germline values: CDR1 LGHNA, CDR2 YNFKEQ. Written as DNA, the CDR3 is TGTGCCAGCAACCCTAGCGGGGGGGCGGATACGCAGTATTTT. Protein product: CASNPSGGADTQYF.

V gene TRBV9 combines with J gene TRBJ2-5; D might be TRBD1 (5 bases). Germline CDR1 and CDR2: SGDLS and YYNGEE. Trimming removed 2 bases at V and 2 bases at J, with 16 bases between. The CDR3 has 16 amino acids. CDR3 sequence reads: CASSVSAGMEQETQYF. The CDR3 bases are TGTGCCAGCAGCGTCTCGGCAGGGATGGAGCAAGAGACCCAGTACTTC.

About this clone itself: The same CDR3 arises from other DNA sequences in this sample as well. V gene TRBV7-9 combines with J gene TRBJ2-7; TRBD1 aligns across 10 bases. The CDR3 has 16 residues. V shed 5 bases, J shed 7 bases, and the junction held 14 bases outside the gene matches. Germline CDR1 reads SEHNR; CDR2 reads FQNEAQ (reference sequence). The CDR3 DNA follows: TGTGCCAGCAGCCACCTGACAGGGGGCGGTTTCGAGGAGCAGTACTTC. This encodes CASSHLTGGGFEEQYF.

The chain links TRBV9 to TRBJ1-2; TRBD1 is a possible D gene (6 bases). The CDR3 covers 15 residues. V lost 4 bases, J lost 5 bases, and 18 bases lay in between. The V gene's germline CDR1 is SGDLS and CDR2 YYNGEE. The CDR3 DNA is TGTGCCAGCAGCTCTGGGGGGGCCACACTGTATGGCTACACCTTC. It specifies CASSSGGATLYGYTF.

As for this clone: This specimen includes other DNA sequences encoding the same CDR3. For the CDR3, the DNA is TGTGCCAGCAGTTTAAGGGGTAACTATGGCTACACCTTC. Protein: CASSLRGNYGYTF. The chain couples TRBV27 to TRBJ1-2; a possible D gene is TRBD1 (5 bases). V was trimmed by 2 bases and J by 1 base, leaving 5 bases between them. There are 13 residues in the CDR3. Per germline, CDR1 MNHEY and CDR2 SMNVEV (reference sequence).

This clone has just a few counts. The chain couples TRBV10-3 to TRBJ1-2, with 9 bases that match TRBD1. The CDR3 loop spans 15 amino acids. V trimming: 0 bases; J trimming: 4 bases; junction bases outside the gene matches: 3. Germline V CDR1 and CDR2: ENHRY, SYGVKD. Here the CDR3 DNA reads TGTGCCATCAGTGAGTCGGACAGGGGCGTCTATGGCTACACCTTC. This gives the protein CAISESDRGVYGYTF.

The chain links TRBV21-1 to TRBJ2-6; TRBD2, the table's D call, lacks a check against the DNA. TRBV21-1 is noted as a pseudogene. The CDR3 covers 19 residues. The CDR3 DNA sequence: TGTGCCAGCAGCATAGGACTAGCGGGGGGCTTCTCTGGGGCCAACGTCCTGACTTTC. This gives the protein CASSIGLAGGFSGANVLTF.